Reported below is one T cell receptor (beta chain). Method: immunoSEQ multiplex PCR; TCRdb's copy keeps in-frame clones and lacks some. The sample holds about 69,000 clones; roughly nine tenths are singletons and the top ten take around a fifth. The germline V gene has CDR1 SGHVS and CDR2 FQNEAQ. This CDR3 spans 17 amino acids. Trimming cost V 2 bases and J 0 bases, with 14 bases left between them. This specimen comes from a study of control samples from healthy donors and cancer patients. The TCR sequence derives from a man aged 60 to 69 with lung cancer. What was sequenced was PBMCs. V usage is TRBV7-8 and J usage is TRBJ2-1; no clear D. Here the CDR3 reads CASSLLPAPSSYNEQFF. CDR3 DNA: TGTGCCAGCAGCTTATTGCCAGCCCCAAGCTCCTACAATGAGCAGTTCTTC.